The clone carrying this T cell receptor (beta chain) is a singleton in its sample. Authors' methods: Amplification from reference gene primers served as the basis for estimated nucleated cell counts. Here immunoSEQ multiplex PCR was the method, and the copy in TCRdb shows in-frame clones only, minus some. That table is the source of V, J and clone size, and D and trimming were worked out from the DNA. The table has about 270,000 clones, approximately 91% seen once. CDR1 and CDR2 from the germline V gene are LNHDA and SQIVND (reference sequence). The V gene lost 5 bases and the J gene lost 4 bases, with 14 bases spanning the gap. The CDR3 has 14 residues. This record belongs to a study of blood T cell repertoires in COVID-19.

The clonotype originates from a man in his fifties or sixties with acute or convalescent COVID-19. The sequencing sample was made of peripheral blood. V and J are TRBV19 and TRBJ1-2, with D unclear. For the CDR3, the DNA is TGTGCCAGTAGTCCCCAAGGAGGGTTCTATGGCTACACCTTC. Translation gives CASSPQGGFYGYTF.